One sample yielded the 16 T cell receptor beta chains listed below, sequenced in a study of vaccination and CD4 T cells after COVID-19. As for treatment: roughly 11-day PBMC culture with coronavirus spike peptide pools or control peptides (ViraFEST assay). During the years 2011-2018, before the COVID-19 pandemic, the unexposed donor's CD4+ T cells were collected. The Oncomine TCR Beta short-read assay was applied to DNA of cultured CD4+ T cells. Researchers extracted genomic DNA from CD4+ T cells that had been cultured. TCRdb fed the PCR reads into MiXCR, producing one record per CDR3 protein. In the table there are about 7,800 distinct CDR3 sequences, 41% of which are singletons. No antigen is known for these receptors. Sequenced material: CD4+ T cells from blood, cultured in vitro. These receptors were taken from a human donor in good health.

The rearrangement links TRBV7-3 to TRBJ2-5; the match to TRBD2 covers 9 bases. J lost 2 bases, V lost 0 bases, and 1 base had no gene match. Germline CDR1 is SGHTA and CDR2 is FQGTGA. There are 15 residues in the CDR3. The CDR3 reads CASSLTSGSQETQYF. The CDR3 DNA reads TGTGCCAGCAGCTTAACTAGCGGGAGTCAAGAGACCCAGTACTTC. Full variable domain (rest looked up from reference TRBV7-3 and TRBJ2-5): GAGVSQTPSNKVTEKGKYVELRCDPISGHTALYWYRQSLGQGPEFLIYFQGTGAADDSGLPNDRFFAVRPEGSVSTLKIQRTERGDSAVYLCASSLTSGSQETQYFGPGTRLLVL.

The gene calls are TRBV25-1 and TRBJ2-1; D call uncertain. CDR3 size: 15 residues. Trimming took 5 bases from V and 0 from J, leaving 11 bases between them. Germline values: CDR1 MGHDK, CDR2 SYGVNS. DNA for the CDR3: TGTGCCAGCAGTCGCCTCCCGGGCTCCTACAATGAGCAGTTCTTC. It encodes CASSRLPGSYNEQFF.

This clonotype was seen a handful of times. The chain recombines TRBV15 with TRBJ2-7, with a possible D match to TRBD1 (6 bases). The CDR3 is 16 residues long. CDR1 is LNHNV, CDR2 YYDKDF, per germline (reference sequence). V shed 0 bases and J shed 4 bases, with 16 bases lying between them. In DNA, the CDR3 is TGTGCCACCAGCAGAGATAGGGCTAAGGGGGATTACGAGCAGTACTTC. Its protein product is CATSRDRAKGDYEQYF.

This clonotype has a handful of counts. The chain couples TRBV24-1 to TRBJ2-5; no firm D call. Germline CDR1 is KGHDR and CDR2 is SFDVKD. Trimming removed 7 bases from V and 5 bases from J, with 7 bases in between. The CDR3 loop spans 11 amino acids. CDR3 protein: CATSQDETQYF. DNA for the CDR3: TGTGCCACCAGCCAAGACGAGACCCAGTACTTC.

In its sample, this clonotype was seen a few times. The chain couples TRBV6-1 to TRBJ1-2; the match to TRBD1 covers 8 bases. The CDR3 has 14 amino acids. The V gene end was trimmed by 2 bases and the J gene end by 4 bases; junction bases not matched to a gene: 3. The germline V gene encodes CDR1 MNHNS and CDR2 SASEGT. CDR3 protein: CASSEQGAGYGYTF. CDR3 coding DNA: TGTGCCAGCAGTGAACAGGGGGCAGGCTATGGCTACACCTTC.

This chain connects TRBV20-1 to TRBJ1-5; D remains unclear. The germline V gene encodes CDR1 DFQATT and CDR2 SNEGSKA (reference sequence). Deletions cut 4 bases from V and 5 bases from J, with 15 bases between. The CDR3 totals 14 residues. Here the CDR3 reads CSAIVAQAYQPQHF. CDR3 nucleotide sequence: TGCAGTGCTATAGTGGCCCAGGCCTATCAGCCCCAGCATTTT.

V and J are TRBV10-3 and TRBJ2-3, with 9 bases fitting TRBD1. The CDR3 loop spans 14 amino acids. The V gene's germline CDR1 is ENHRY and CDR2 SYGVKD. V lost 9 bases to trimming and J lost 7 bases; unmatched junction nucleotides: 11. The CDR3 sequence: CAMSPGTGPYTQYF. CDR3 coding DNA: TGTGCCATGAGCCCCGGGACAGGGCCGTATACGCAGTATTTT.

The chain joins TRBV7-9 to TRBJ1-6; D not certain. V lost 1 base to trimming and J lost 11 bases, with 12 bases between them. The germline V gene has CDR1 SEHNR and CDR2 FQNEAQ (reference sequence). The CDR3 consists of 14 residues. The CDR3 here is CASSLGREYPPLHF. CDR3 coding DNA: TGTGCCAGCAGCTTAGGTCGAGAATACCCACCCCTCCACTTT.

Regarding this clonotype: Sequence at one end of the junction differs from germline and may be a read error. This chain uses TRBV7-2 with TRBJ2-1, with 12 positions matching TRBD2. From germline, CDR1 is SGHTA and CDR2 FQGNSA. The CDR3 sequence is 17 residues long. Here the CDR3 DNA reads TGCGCCAGCAGCCAAGAAAACGTCCCTAGCGGGAGGGATGAGCAGTTCTTC. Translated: CASSQENVPSGRDEQFF. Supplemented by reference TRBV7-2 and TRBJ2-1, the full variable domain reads GAGVSQSPSNKVTEKGKDVELRCDPISGHTALYWYRQSLGQGLEFLIYFQGNSAPDKSGLPSDRFSAERTGGSVSTLTIQRTQQEDSAVYLCASSQENVPSGRDEQFFGPGTRLTVL.

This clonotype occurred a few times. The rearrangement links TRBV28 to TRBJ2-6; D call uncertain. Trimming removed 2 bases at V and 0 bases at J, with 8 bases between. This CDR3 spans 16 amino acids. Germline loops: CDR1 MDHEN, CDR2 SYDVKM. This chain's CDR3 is CASSLPRISGANVLTF. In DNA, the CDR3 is TGTGCCAGCAGTTTACCCCGGATCTCTGGGGCCAACGTCCTGACTTTC.

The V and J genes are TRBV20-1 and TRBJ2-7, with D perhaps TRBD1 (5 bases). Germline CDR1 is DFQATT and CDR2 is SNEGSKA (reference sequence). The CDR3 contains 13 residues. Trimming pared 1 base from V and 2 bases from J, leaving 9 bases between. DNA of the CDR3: TGCAGTGCTAGAGGAGACAGTGCCTACGAGCAGTACTTC. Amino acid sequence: CSARGDSAYEQYF.

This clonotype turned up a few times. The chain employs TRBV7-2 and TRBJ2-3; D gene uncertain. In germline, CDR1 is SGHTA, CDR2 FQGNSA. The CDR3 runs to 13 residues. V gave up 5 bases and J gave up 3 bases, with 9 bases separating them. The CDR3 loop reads CASSLTGTDTQYF. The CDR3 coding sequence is TGTGCCAGCAGCCTCACCGGGACAGATACGCAGTATTTT.

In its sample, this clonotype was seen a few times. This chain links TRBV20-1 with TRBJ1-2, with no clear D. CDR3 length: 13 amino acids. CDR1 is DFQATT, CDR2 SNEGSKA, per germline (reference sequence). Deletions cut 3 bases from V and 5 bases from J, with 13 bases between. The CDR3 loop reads CSARPALIYGYTF. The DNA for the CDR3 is TGCAGTGCTAGGCCGGCCCTCATTTATGGCTACACCTTC.

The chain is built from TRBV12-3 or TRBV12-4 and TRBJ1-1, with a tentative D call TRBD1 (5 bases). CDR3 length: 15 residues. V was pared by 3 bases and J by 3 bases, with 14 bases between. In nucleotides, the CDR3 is TGTGCCAGCAGTTTGAGGAGGGGCGAGTACACTGAAGCTTTCTTT. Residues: CASSLRRGEYTEAFF.

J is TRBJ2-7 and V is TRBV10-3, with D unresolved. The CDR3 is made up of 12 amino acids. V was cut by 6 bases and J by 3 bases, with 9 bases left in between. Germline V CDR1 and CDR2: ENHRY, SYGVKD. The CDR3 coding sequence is TGTGCCATCAGCCAGGACGGCTACGAGCAGTACTTC. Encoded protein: CAISQDGYEQYF.

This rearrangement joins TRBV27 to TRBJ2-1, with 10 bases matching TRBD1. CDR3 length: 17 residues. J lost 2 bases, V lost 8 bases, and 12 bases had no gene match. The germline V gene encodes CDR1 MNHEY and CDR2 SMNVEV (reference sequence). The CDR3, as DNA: TGTGCCAGCCGCAATCCCCGGGACAGGGGCACCTACAATGAGCAGTTCTTC. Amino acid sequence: CASRNPRDRGTYNEQFF.